Given below is one T cell receptor beta chain in context. Its cognate antigen has yet to be identified. The sample holds no much larger clone one base away, and base qualities are not on file. Trimming costs V 4 bases and J 2 bases, and their ends lie 9 bases apart. The cysteine opens and the phenylalanine closes a CDR3 of 13 amino acids. Just the 39-base CDR3 DNA is kept, in frame starting at base 1. CDR1 LNHDA and CDR2 SQIVND are derived from the germline V gene (reference sequence). These data originate in a study of Ad26.COV2.S vaccination and SARS-CoV-2 variants (dated by TCRdb to the early 2020s). Broadly, across the study: Donors in the vaccine arm were drawn from COV1001, a phase I-IIa trial of Ad26.COV2.S in healthy adults that was multicentre, randomized, double-blind and placebo-controlled. Trial participants were randomized into five groups of five, in which low-dose or high-dose Ad26.COV2.S was given once or twice, or placebo was given on both occasions. Investigators remained blinded to trial group allocation during experiments and outcome assessment. A total of approximately 30 samples were included in the TCR-sequenced set, comprising about 20 Ad26.COV2.S vaccine recipients, 5 placebo recipients and 8 SARS-CoV-2 convalescent individuals. Ad26.COV2.S was administered intramuscularly at 5 x 10^10 or 1 x 10^11 viral particles, either as a single shot or as two shots given 56 days apart. TCRbeta repertoire sequencing served as the tool for gauging how specific and how broad the SARS-CoV-2-reactive T cell receptors were following Ad26.COV2.S vaccination. Results the study describes overall, beyond this receptor: The study was not powered for comparison of responses between vaccine doses or regimens. Higher spike-specific TCR breadth was observed in Ad26.COV2.S recipients than in placebo recipients (P = 0.0014). Vaccine and placebo recipients had comparable non-spike TCR breadth, which fits with the vaccine containing only spike. Substantial breadth of spike-specific CD8+ and CD4+ T cell responses was reported after vaccination. The authors noted that total T cell responses may have been underestimated by the TCR breadth and depth analyses.

The sample's treatment or condition label is to be understood as: approximately 18 received Ad26.COV2.S at low or high dose, single or two shots; several received placebo; per-sample allocation not given. Repertoires of vaccine and placebo recipients were sequenced from samples collected on day 63 after the first injection. In Cohort 1b, fewer than 30 adults aged 18-55 years were enrolled at a single site in Boston, USA, between 29 July and 7 August 2020. Ad26.COV2.S was a replication-incompetent adenovirus type 26 vector that expressed a prefusion-stabilized SARS-CoV-2 spike protein derived from the original Wuhan strain. The immunoSEQ Assay was used to sequence TCRbeta CDR3 regions. After extraction, genomic DNA underwent amplification by bias-controlled multiplex PCR, followed by high-throughput sequencing. On the authors' methods: To quantify the absolute abundance of each unique TCRbeta CDR3 region, sequences were collapsed and filtered. T cell fraction was estimated by normalization of TCRbeta template counts to usable DNA, with usable DNA being measured through amplification of reference genes present in all nucleated cells. Repertoire TCRs were annotated as SARS-CoV-2-specific when V gene, CDR3 amino acid sequence and J gene were exactly matched to a known reactive TCR set. The reference SARS-CoV-2 TCR set was obtained from MIRA and was filtered for enrichment in COVID-19-positive ImmuneCODE repertoires, whereby public or cross-reactive TCRs were removed. Using the MIRA antigens, annotated TCRs were further analysed by specific ORF or by position within an ORF. Breadth was defined as annotated unique rearrangements over total unique productive rearrangements; depth was the summed frequency of those rearrangements. Group comparisons of TCR breadth used two-sided Wilcoxon rank-sum tests. TCRdb's version of the immuneACCESS table is confined to in-frame rearrangements and falls short of the full clone set. An unresolved V gene accounts for under half of the shortfall where checked; the remainder is of unknown origin. That table is the source of V, J and clone size, and D and trimming were worked out from the DNA. The sample profile shows roughly 500,000 clones; around nine tenths of them were found once. Of the sample, over 10% is held by the ten largest clones.

The V and J genes are TRBV19 and TRBJ2-7; the D region possibly corresponds to TRBD1 (5 bases align). The sequencing used peripheral blood, collected in a trial of Ad26.COV2.S vaccine versus placebo. The receptor was isolated from a person aged 18-60 years who received the Ad26.COV2.S COVID-19 vaccine or a placebo. CDR3 loop: CASSRGLPYEQYF. The sequence in DNA is TGTGCCAGTAGTAGGGGCCTTCCCTACGAGCAGTACTTC.